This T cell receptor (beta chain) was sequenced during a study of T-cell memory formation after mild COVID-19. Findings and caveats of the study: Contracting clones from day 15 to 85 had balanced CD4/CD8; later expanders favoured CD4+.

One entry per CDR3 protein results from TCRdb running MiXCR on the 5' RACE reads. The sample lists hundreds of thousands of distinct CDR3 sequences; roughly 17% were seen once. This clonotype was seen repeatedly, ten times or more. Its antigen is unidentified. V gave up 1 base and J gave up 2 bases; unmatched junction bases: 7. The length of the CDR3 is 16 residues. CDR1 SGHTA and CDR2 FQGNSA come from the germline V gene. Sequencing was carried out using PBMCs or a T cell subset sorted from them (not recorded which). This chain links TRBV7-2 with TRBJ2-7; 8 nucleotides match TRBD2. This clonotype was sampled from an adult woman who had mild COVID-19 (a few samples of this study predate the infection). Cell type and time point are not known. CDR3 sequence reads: CASSLVASGLTYEQYF. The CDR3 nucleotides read TGTGCCAGCAGCTTAGTGGCTAGCGGGTTAACCTACGAGCAGTACTTC.